The present T cell receptor (beta chain) was sequenced within a study of shared clonotypes between healthy human individuals. At the level of the study: Two female and a few male donors aged 18 to 49 were enrolled.

Generated by immunoSEQ multiplex PCR, the TCRdb table keeps only in-frame clones and is missing some. Of about 1.5 million clones listed, 95% to 99% are singletons. Trimming removed 2 bases at V and 7 bases at J, with 12 bases between. Germline assignment: CDR1 SGHAT and CDR2 FQNNGV. The CDR3 is 13 residues long. This chain uses TRBV11-2 with TRBJ2-7; no clear D. The clonotype was recovered from a man between 25 and 39 years old in good health. What was sequenced was naive CD4+ T cells sorted from blood. Subset noted: CD45RA+ positively selected. CDR3 DNA sequence: TGTGCCAGCAGCTTATCCCACCTGAGGGAGCAGTACTTC. As protein: CASSLSHLREQYF.